This T cell receptor beta chain was observed in a study of T cells in Graves' hyperthyroidism and ophthalmopathy. Overall study: The initial diagnosis was the point when peripheral blood was collected, ahead of any treatment. Regarding the study as a whole: The model's output predicted ophthalmopathy at a median of about 6.5 months prior to onset.

Researchers amplified the TCR beta CDR3 regions from RNA transcripts. HTBI primers were the set used in a first-round RT-PCR of the TCR CDR3. TCRdb re-called the multiplex PCR reads with MiXCR, one entry per CDR3 protein. The table includes fewer than 750,000 distinct CDR3 sequences, about 14% detected once. This CDR3 is built from 15 residues. Germline V CDR1 and CDR2: DFQATT, SNEGSKA (reference sequence). Active moderate-to-severe ophthalmopathy, Clinical Activity Score at least 3, NOSPECS at least 4, under 3 months' duration. Using 10 ml of fresh peripheral blood, PBMCs were prepared. About this clonotype itself: What it recognizes is unknown. One end of the junction fails to match germline, which may point to a read error.

The gene calls are TRBV20-1 and TRBJ2-7, with 13 bases that match TRBD2. The sequencing input was blood. This clonotype was obtained from a woman between 40 and 55 years old with Graves' ophthalmopathy. Written as DNA, the CDR3 is TGCAGTGCTAGGGGGACTAGCGGGAACCCCTACGGGCAGTACTTC. It specifies CSARGTSGNPYGQYF.